Following are 32 T cell receptor beta chains from one sample sequenced in a study of blood T cell repertoires in COVID-19 (dated by TCRdb to about 2020). Libraries were built with the immunoSEQ multiplex PCR assay. TCRdb obtained this table from immuneACCESS and retained in-frame rearrangements with V and J assigned. These tables miss some clones; where compared with another copy, unresolved V genes account for less than half of the shortfall, and the remainder is unexplained. The table for this sample lists roughly 170,000 clones; roughly 84% of them were counted only once. The ten largest clones represent 15% to 20% of the sample. Input material: PBMCs or T cells enriched from blood (not recorded which). These receptor sequences come from a man in his sixties who had recovered from COVID-19.

This chain joins TRBV11-2 and TRBJ2-7, with D perhaps TRBD2 (7 bases). The CDR3 extends over 13 amino acids. V was clipped by 6 bases and J by 2 bases, with 11 bases between them. The germline V gene has CDR1 SGHAT and CDR2 FQNNGV. CDR3 nucleotides: TGTGCCAGCAGGGAGGGGGGGCCCTACGAGCAGTACTTC. Protein sequence: CASREGGPYEQYF.

CDR3 bases: TGTGCCAGCAGTTTCAGGGTGTCCTATAATTCACCCCTCCACTTT. It specifies CASSFRVSYNSPLHF. This chain links TRBV6-5 with TRBJ1-6, with a weak D call TRBD1 (5 bases). V lost 4 bases and J lost 1, with 8 bases in between. CDR3 length: 15 residues. CDR1 and CDR2 from the germline V gene are MNHEY and SVGAGI.

This clone was detected only a few times. The chain joins TRBV30 to TRBJ1-4; D possibly corresponds to TRBD1 (6 bases). Trimming shortened V by 4 bases and J by 7 bases, and 16 bases separated the two germline ends. The CDR3 has 14 amino acids. Germline CDR1 and CDR2: GTSNPN and SVGIG (reference sequence). Written as DNA, the CDR3 is TGTGCCTGGACCCTAGCGGGGGGCGGTGAAAAACTGTTTTTT. Translating gives CAWTLAGGGEKLFF.

The chain couples TRBV9 to TRBJ2-2; the match to TRBD2 covers 12 bases. Germline CDR1 is SGDLS and CDR2 is YYNGEE. V lost 4 bases and J lost 4; bases outside the gene matches: 5. The CDR3 length is 16 residues. The CDR3 region is CASSPGTSGFTGELFF. DNA for the CDR3: TGTGCCAGCAGCCCCGGGACTAGCGGGTTCACCGGGGAGCTGTTTTTT.

The genes are TRBV18 and TRBJ2-7; a weak D match, TRBD1 (5 bases). This CDR3 contains 14 residues. Germline V CDR1 and CDR2: KGHSH, LQKENI. V was pared by 2 bases and J by 3 bases, with 11 bases between. The CDR3 spells CASSPGAASYEQYF. The CDR3 DNA sequence: TGTGCCAGCTCACCAGGGGCAGCTAGCTACGAGCAGTACTTC.

The chain carries TRBV27 and TRBJ2-3; D is perhaps TRBD1 (8 bases). The CDR3 has 17 amino acids. V lost 3 bases and J lost 0, with 16 bases in between. Germline values: CDR1 MNHEY, CDR2 SMNVEV (reference sequence). This chain's CDR3 is CASSFHRGGTSTDTQYF. The CDR3 coding sequence is TGTGCCAGCAGTTTCCACAGGGGGGGCACTAGCACAGATACGCAGTATTTT.

The rearrangement uses TRBV28 and TRBJ2-4; D is unclear. The CDR3 consists of 14 residues. V was clipped by 6 bases and J by 0 bases, with 9 bases between them. Germline V gives CDR1 MDHEN, CDR2 SYDVKM. CDR3 amino acids: CASRNSLAKNIQYF. The DNA of the CDR3 is TGTGCCAGCAGAAACAGCTTAGCCAAAAACATTCAGTACTTC.

This chain uses TRBV11-3 with TRBJ2-2; D is uncertain. The V end was cut by 2 bases, the J end by 6 bases, with 7 bases between. The germline CDR1 and CDR2 sequences are SGHNT and YENEEA. This CDR3 is built from 13 residues. DNA of the CDR3: TGTGCCAGCAGCTTAATAGAACCCGGGGAGCTGTTTTTT. Its protein product is CASSLIEPGELFF.

Written as DNA, the CDR3 is TGTGCCAGCAGCCGACAGAGGAACACTGAAGCTTTCTTT. The encoded protein is CASSRQRNTEAFF. This chain links TRBV11-3 with TRBJ1-1, with D perhaps matching TRBD1 (5 bases). The germline CDR1 and CDR2 sequences are SGHNT and YENEEA. Trimming removed 5 bases from V and 1 base from J, with 8 bases in between. CDR3 length: 13 amino acids.

This chain joins TRBV5-4 and TRBJ2-5, with D unclear. The ends were cut back, 3 bases at V and 1 base at J, with 4 bases in the middle. This CDR3 comprises 12 residues. Germline CDR1 and CDR2: SGHNT and YYREEE (reference sequence). CDR3 nucleotide sequence: TGTGCCAGCAGCTCTCCCCAAGAGACCCAGTACTTC. Protein product: CASSSPQETQYF.

This clone was counted only a few times. The genes are TRBV5-1 and TRBJ1-5; 7 bases align to TRBD1. V lost 5 bases and J lost 4; bases outside the gene matches: 9. This CDR3 spans 15 amino acids. The germline V gene has CDR1 SGHRS and CDR2 YFSETQ. Here the CDR3 reads CASRHTGEWNQPQHF. For the CDR3, the DNA is TGCGCCAGCAGACACACAGGGGAATGGAATCAGCCCCAGCATTTT.

V is TRBV28 and J is TRBJ2-3, with 8 positions matching TRBD1. The trim removed 4 bases at V and 6 bases at J, leaving 6 bases unmatched. Germline V CDR1 and CDR2: MDHEN, SYDVKM. This CDR3 contains 14 residues. The CDR3 nucleotides read TGTGCCAGCAGTTGGACAGGGAAGGGTGATACGCAGTATTTT. The encoded protein is CASSWTGKGDTQYF.

This clone has just a few counts. V usage is TRBV10-3 and J usage is TRBJ1-1; no firm D call. The CDR3 has 13 amino acids. Deletions cut 7 bases from V and 1 base from J, with 10 bases between. Looked up from germline, CDR1 is ENHRY and CDR2 is SYGVKD. CDR3 loop: CAIKRESNTEAFF. The DNA of the CDR3 is TGTGCCATCAAACGCGAGTCGAACACTGAAGCTTTCTTT.

This chain joins TRBV2 and TRBJ2-3, with TRBD2 matching 11 bases. The V gene's germline CDR1 is SNHLY and CDR2 FYNNEI. With 6 bases clipped from V and 2 bases from J, the junction kept 13 bases outside the gene matches. The CDR3 totals 18 residues. In DNA, the CDR3 is TGTGCCAGCAGCACCGGGACTAGCGGATACGGCGCCACAGATACGCAGTATTTT. Protein sequence: CASSTGTSGYGATDTQYF.

The V gene is TRBV5-5, the J gene TRBJ2-7; TRBD1 matches 8 bases. V trimming: 4 bases; J trimming: 4 bases; junction bases outside the gene matches: 4. The CDR3 totals 13 residues. Germline CDR1 reads SGHKS; CDR2 reads YYEKEE (reference sequence). The CDR3, as DNA: TGTGCCAGCAGCCGAGACAGGGGTTACGAGCAGTACTTC. It translates to CASSRDRGYEQYF. The full variable domain, with the rest looked up from reference TRBV5-5 and TRBJ2-7, is DAGVTQSPTHLIKTRGQQVTLRCSPISGHKSVSWYQQVLGQGPQFIFQYYEKEERGRGNFPDRFSARQFPNYSSELNVNALLLGDSALYLCASSRDRGYEQYFGPGTRLTVT.

The genes are TRBV12-3 or TRBV12-4 and TRBJ1-1, with 8 bases lining up with TRBD1. This CDR3 has 11 residues. After removal of 11 bases from V and 12 bases from J, the junction contained 11 bases not matched to a gene. In DNA form, the CDR3 reads TGTGCCTCGGGACAGGCCAGAGGAACTTTCTTT. The encoded protein is CASGQARGTFF.

A note on this clone: Other DNA sequences from this sample encode an identical CDR3 as well. The chain employs TRBV5-1 and TRBJ1-1, with D hard to call. Germline CDR1 SGHRS, CDR2 YFSETQ. The V gene lost 5 bases and the J gene lost 0 bases, with 8 bases spanning the gap. CDR3 size: 13 residues. The CDR3 DNA follows: TGCGCCAGCAGTCCGGGAGTGAACACTGAAGCTTTCTTT. Its protein is CASSPGVNTEAFF. The full variable domain, completed using reference TRBV5-1 and TRBJ1-1, is KAGVTQTPRYLIKTRGQQVTLSCSPISGHRSVSWYQQTPGQGLQFLFEYFSETQRNKGNFPGRFSGRQFSNSRSEMNVSTLELGDSALYLCASSPGVNTEAFFGQGTRLTVV.

The chain carries TRBV7-3 and TRBJ1-3, with D perhaps TRBD1 (5 bases). CDR1 and CDR2 (germline): SGHTA, FQGTGA. The CDR3 is made up of 14 amino acids. Trimming shortened V by 2 bases and J by 1 base, and 6 bases separated the two germline ends. Written as DNA, the CDR3 is TGTGCCAGCAGCTTACAGGGTTCTGGAAACACCATATATTTT. As protein: CASSLQGSGNTIYF.

The chain couples TRBV12-3 or TRBV12-4 to TRBJ1-1; D unclear. V was shortened by 3 bases and J by 10 bases, with 15 bases between the two germline ends. The CDR3 is 13 amino acids. This CDR3 reads CASSFSGERGAFF. CDR3 nucleotides: TGTGCCAGCAGTTTTAGTGGAGAGCGGGGAGCTTTCTTT.

This chain uses TRBV5-1 with TRBJ2-3, with 9 bases fitting TRBD1. V shed 6 bases and J 1 base; nucleotides not matched to a gene: 6. The CDR3 length is 15 residues. CDR1 is SGHRS and CDR2 is YFSETQ in the germline V gene. The CDR3 sequence: CASNKQGAGTDTQYF. The CDR3, as DNA: TGCGCCAGCAATAAACAGGGGGCCGGCACAGATACGCAGTATTTT.

The genes are TRBV29-1 and TRBJ2-2, with TRBD1 identical over 10 bases. From germline, CDR1 is SQVTM and CDR2 ANQGSEA. V shed 5 bases and J 6 bases; nucleotides not matched to a gene: 9. The CDR3 is made up of 15 amino acids. The CDR3 here is CSVLGGQGVAGELFF. As DNA, the CDR3 is TGCAGCGTTCTTGGTGGACAGGGGGTCGCCGGGGAGCTGTTTTTT.

The chain carries TRBV7-3 and TRBJ2-2, with 8 positions matching TRBD2. The V and J ends lost 4 bases and 0 bases, in that order; junction bases with no gene match: 4. In germline, CDR1 is SGHTA, CDR2 FQGTGA. The CDR3 has 16 residues. As DNA, the CDR3 is TGTGCCAGCAGCTCAATAGCGGGAACGAACACCGGGGAGCTGTTTTTT. This sequence encodes CASSSIAGTNTGELFF.

The rearrangement links TRBV19 to TRBJ2-6, with D unclear. The CDR3 runs 16 residues. Trimming removed 3 bases at V and 0 bases at J, with 9 bases between. Germline V gives CDR1 LNHDA, CDR2 SQIVND (reference sequence). The CDR3 region is CASSIRLPSGANVLTF. The CDR3 nucleotides are TGTGCCAGTAGTATCCGCCTACCCTCTGGGGCCAACGTCCTGACTTTC.

V and J are TRBV18 and TRBJ1-5, with TRBD1 matching 7 bases. Unmatched junction bases numbered 4, after V lost 6 bases and J lost 5 bases. The CDR3 is 13 residues long. Germline loops: CDR1 KGHSH, CDR2 LQKENI. The CDR3 DNA follows: TGTGCCAGCTCCCCTCAGGGGGATCAGCCCCAGCATTTT. It encodes CASSPQGDQPQHF.

The chain recombines TRBV15 with TRBJ1-6; D remains ambiguous. Deletions cut 1 base from V and 8 bases from J, with 15 bases between. Looked up from germline, CDR1 is LNHNV and CDR2 is YYDKDF (reference sequence). This CDR3 is 16 amino acids long. In nucleotides, the CDR3 is TGTGCCACCAGCAGAGGGGTCGGCATCGACTATTCACCCCTCCACTTT. Residues: CATSRGVGIDYSPLHF.

The rearrangement uses TRBV7-3 and TRBJ1-4; the match to TRBD1 covers 7 bases. Germline CDR1 reads SGHTA; CDR2 reads FQGTGA. With 1 base clipped from V and 10 bases from J, the junction kept 6 bases outside the gene matches. The CDR3 has 14 amino acids. CDR3 coding DNA: TGTGCCAGCAGCTTAAGAGGGGGCGACGGAAAACTGTTTTTT. Its protein product is CASSLRGGDGKLFF.

The V gene is TRBV12-5, the J gene TRBJ2-1; tentatively, D is TRBD1 (5 bases). CDR3 length: 15 residues. Trimming pared 1 base from V and 5 bases from J, leaving 12 bases between. Germline V gene data show CDR1 as LGHNT and CDR2 as FRNRAP. The CDR3 protein is CASGLAQGFNNEQFF. The CDR3 DNA reads TGTGCTAGTGGTTTGGCGCAGGGTTTTAACAATGAGCAGTTCTTC.

The chain carries TRBV5-1 and TRBJ1-2, with 8 bases that match TRBD1. The CDR3 sequence is 13 residues long. CDR1 is SGHRS, CDR2 YFSETQ, per germline. V was pared by 5 bases and J by 6 bases, with 6 bases of the junction left unmatched. This chain's CDR3 is CASRAGQEDGYTF. The CDR3 nucleotides read TGCGCCAGCAGGGCGGGACAGGAGGATGGCTACACCTTC.

The V and J genes are TRBV6-5 and TRBJ2-7, with 7 bases fitting TRBD2. Trimming cost V 6 bases and J 5 bases; bases outside gene matches: 7. The germline V gene has CDR1 MNHEY and CDR2 SVGAGI. This CDR3 has 13 amino acids. Written as DNA, the CDR3 is TGTGCCAGCAGGGCCGATACTAGCGACGAGCAGTACTTC. It codes for CASRADTSDEQYF.

The chain employs TRBV29-1 and TRBJ1-3; 8 positions agree with TRBD1. Per the germline V gene, CDR1 is SQVTM and CDR2 is ANQGSEA. This CDR3 contains 15 residues. The CDR3: CDKNGQGAPGNTIYF. CDR3 coding DNA: TGCGACAAGAACGGGCAGGGGGCACCTGGAAACACCATATATTTT.

The chain combines TRBV21-1 with TRBJ1-6. TRBV21-1 is reported as a pseudogene. The CDR3 contains 11 residues. Written as DNA, the CDR3 is TGTGCCAGCAGGGGGGGGACACCGGCCCACTTT. It codes for CASRGGTPAHF.

The chain is built from TRBV9 and TRBJ1-6; 7 bases line up with TRBD1. This CDR3 spans 15 amino acids. J lost 6 bases, V lost 4 bases, and 7 bases had no gene match. Germline V gene lookup returns CDR1 SGDLS and CDR2 YYNGEE. The CDR3: CASSQQTGLNSPLHF. The CDR3 DNA is TGTGCCAGCAGCCAACAGACAGGGCTTAATTCACCCCTCCACTTT.